The rows below give T cell receptor beta chains drawn from one sample of a study of blood T cells in healthy people across ages. TCRdb processed the 5' RACE reads anew with MiXCR; each CDR3 protein has one entry. The data contain around 690,000 distinct CDR3 sequences, roughly 53% of them singletons. The sample comprised blood. The receptors come from a man in his 60s in good health. CDR3s include the opening cysteine and the closing phenylalanine or tryptophan. Each record gives: D gene, clone size, V gene, J gene, CDR3 DNA, CDR3 protein. A D gene is named only where the DNA matches it firmly. Clone size is stated in some rows and not others, as once, few, many or a class when expanded.

d_gene: TRBD2; abundance: once; v_gene: TRBV5-6; j_gene: TRBJ2-5; CDR3nt: TGTGCCAGCAGCATAGGACTAGTCCAAGAGACCCAGTACTTC; CDR3aa: CASSIGLVQETQYF
d_gene: TRBD2; abundance: NA; v_gene: TRBV10-3; j_gene: TRBJ2-1; CDR3nt: TGTGCCATCAGTGAACGTAGCGGGGGTAGCTCCTACAATGAGCAGTTCTTC; CDR3aa: CAISERSGGSSYNEQFF
d_gene: NA; abundance: NA; v_gene: TRBV7-2; j_gene: TRBJ1-2; CDR3nt: TGTGCCAGCAGCTTAGGGGGGCAGGGCGGTGGCTACACCTTC; CDR3aa: CASSLGGQGGGYTF
d_gene: NA; abundance: NA; v_gene: TRBV21-1; j_gene: TRBJ1-2; CDR3nt: TGTGCCAGCAGCACTCCAGGGGACAAATCGGTATCGGGCTACACCTTC; CDR3aa: CASSTPGDKSVSGYTF
d_gene: TRBD1; abundance: NA; v_gene: TRBV29-1; j_gene: TRBJ2-1; CDR3nt: TGCAGCGTTGCCGACAGGGACCGCTCCTACAATGAGCAGTTCTTC; CDR3aa: CSVADRDRSYNEQFF
d_gene: TRBD1; abundance: NA; v_gene: TRBV2; j_gene: TRBJ1-4; CDR3nt: TGTGCCAGCAGTGATTCGGGACAGGGAACTAATGAAAAACTGTTTTTT; CDR3aa: CASSDSGQGTNEKLFF
d_gene: TRBD2; abundance: NA; v_gene: TRBV3-1; j_gene: TRBJ2-6; CDR3nt: TGTGCCAGCCAAGCGGGGAGCTCTGGGGCCAACGTCCTGACTTTC; CDR3aa: CASQAGSSGANVLTF
d_gene: NA; abundance: NA; v_gene: TRBV6-5; j_gene: TRBJ2-6; CDR3nt: TGTGCCAGCAGCCCGTTGTCCTCTGGGGCCAACGTCCTGACTTTC; CDR3aa: CASSPLSSGANVLTF
d_gene: TRBD2; abundance: NA; v_gene: TRBV6-6; j_gene: TRBJ2-7; CDR3nt: TGTGCCAGCAGGCTAGCGGGGGCCTCCTACGAGCAGTACTTC; CDR3aa: CASRLAGASYEQYF
d_gene: NA; abundance: NA; v_gene: TRBV4-1; j_gene: TRBJ1-2; CDR3nt: TGCGCCAGCAGCCAAGGGTGGAGGCCTAACTATGGCTACACCTTC; CDR3aa: CASSQGWRPNYGYTF
d_gene: TRBD1; abundance: few; v_gene: TRBV18; j_gene: TRBJ2-3; CDR3nt: TGTGCCAGCTCACCCCTTGGACAGGGTAGAACAGATACGCAGTATTTT; CDR3aa: CASSPLGQGRTDTQYF
d_gene: TRBD2; abundance: NA; v_gene: TRBV7-8; j_gene: TRBJ2-5; CDR3nt: TGTGCCAGCAGCTTCCACGGGGCTAGCGGGGGGCTGGAGACCCAGTACTTC; CDR3aa: CASSFHGASGGLETQYF
d_gene: NA; abundance: NA; v_gene: TRBV12-3/TRBV12-4; j_gene: TRBJ2-5; CDR3nt: TGTGCCAGCAGTTTAATCGGGGCCGGGGTTCTCCAAAAGACCCAGTACTTC; CDR3aa: CASSLIGAGVLQKTQYF
d_gene: NA; abundance: NA; v_gene: TRBV12-3/TRBV12-4; j_gene: TRBJ1-2; CDR3nt: TGTGCCAGCAGTTTTGGGGGCGAGGACTATGGCTACACCTTC; CDR3aa: CASSFGGEDYGYTF
d_gene: NA; abundance: many; v_gene: TRBV2; j_gene: TRBJ2-7; CDR3nt: TGTGCCAGCATCCCAGGGGGGACACTCCACTACGAGCAGTACTTC; CDR3aa: CASIPGGTLHYEQYF
d_gene: TRBD1; abundance: NA; v_gene: TRBV2; j_gene: TRBJ1-6; CDR3nt: TGTGCCAGCAGTGAAGAGGTGAGGGGGCAATTCCCCCTCCACTTT; CDR3aa: CASSEEVRGQFPLHF
d_gene: NA; abundance: NA; v_gene: TRBV7-9; j_gene: TRBJ2-4; CDR3nt: TGTGCCAGCAGCTCAATAGACAGTTGGGACATTCAGTACTTC; CDR3aa: CASSSIDSWDIQYF
d_gene: NA; abundance: once; v_gene: TRBV5-1; j_gene: TRBJ1-2; CDR3nt: TGCGCCAGCAGCTTGGATTCCCCGGTTTCTACCTATGGCTACACCTTC; CDR3aa: CASSLDSPVSTYGYTF
d_gene: TRBD1; abundance: NA; v_gene: TRBV5-1; j_gene: TRBJ1-1; CDR3nt: TGCGCCAGCAGCCTGGGGACAGGGAGTGAAGCTTTCTTT; CDR3aa: CASSLGTGSEAFF
d_gene: TRBD2; abundance: NA; v_gene: TRBV5-6; j_gene: TRBJ2-3; CDR3nt: TGTGCCAGCAGCTTGCCGACTACTAGCGGGGGGATCGATACGCAGTATTTT; CDR3aa: CASSLPTTSGGIDTQYF
d_gene: NA; abundance: NA; v_gene: TRBV5-1; j_gene: TRBJ2-3; CDR3nt: TGCGCCAGCAGCCGGACCCCCACCACAGATACGCAGTATTTT; CDR3aa: CASSRTPTTDTQYF
d_gene: NA; abundance: few; v_gene: TRBV11-2; j_gene: TRBJ2-7; CDR3nt: TGTGCCAGCACCCCACAAGCGGCGTCCTACGAGCAGTACTTC; CDR3aa: CASTPQAASYEQYF
d_gene: TRBD2; abundance: NA; v_gene: TRBV2; j_gene: TRBJ2-4; CDR3nt: TGTGCCAGCAGGAACCCCGGGACTATAAACATTCAGTACTTC; CDR3aa: CASRNPGTINIQYF
d_gene: NA; abundance: NA; v_gene: TRBV6-2/TRBV6-3; j_gene: TRBJ1-2; CDR3nt: TGTGCCAGCAGTTATTACAGAGCCGTAATAAACTATGGCTACACCTTC; CDR3aa: CASSYYRAVINYGYTF
d_gene: TRBD1; abundance: NA; v_gene: TRBV5-1; j_gene: TRBJ1-2; CDR3nt: TGCGCCAGCAGCGGCAGAGGGGGCGAGGGCTACACCTTC; CDR3aa: CASSGRGGEGYTF
d_gene: TRBD2; abundance: NA; v_gene: TRBV5-1; j_gene: TRBJ2-1; CDR3nt: TGCGCCAGCAGCTTGGTCGGTCTAGCGGGCGCCTACAATGAGCAGTTCTTC; CDR3aa: CASSLVGLAGAYNEQFF
d_gene: TRBD1; abundance: NA; v_gene: TRBV27; j_gene: TRBJ2-5; CDR3nt: TGTGCCAGCAGAAAGCGACAGGGTACGGAGACCCAGTACTTC; CDR3aa: CASRKRQGTETQYF
d_gene: TRBD1; abundance: NA; v_gene: TRBV5-1; j_gene: TRBJ1-1; CDR3nt: TGCGCCAGCAGCTGGCAGGGGGGCGAAGTGAACACTGAAGCTTTCTTT; CDR3aa: CASSWQGGEVNTEAFF
d_gene: NA; abundance: NA; v_gene: TRBV12-3/TRBV12-4; j_gene: TRBJ2-7; CDR3nt: TGTGCCAGCAGTTCGGCAGTCTCCTCCTACGAGCAGTACTTC; CDR3aa: CASSSAVSSYEQYF
d_gene: TRBD1; abundance: once; v_gene: TRBV6-2/TRBV6-3; j_gene: TRBJ2-3; CDR3nt: TGTGCCAGCAGTTACTCTCTATCGGGACAGGGAAGGTCAGATACGCAGTATTTT; CDR3aa: CASSYSLSGQGRSDTQYF
d_gene: TRBD1; abundance: few; v_gene: TRBV4-2; j_gene: TRBJ2-6; CDR3nt: TGTGCCAGCAGCCCGGGACAGGGGACTGGGGCCAACGTCCTGACTTTC; CDR3aa: CASSPGQGTGANVLTF
d_gene: TRBD1; abundance: NA; v_gene: TRBV9; j_gene: TRBJ1-2; CDR3nt: TGTGCCAGCAGCCCGGAACCGGGACAGGGCCGAACCTATGGCTACACCTTC; CDR3aa: CASSPEPGQGRTYGYTF
d_gene: NA; abundance: few; v_gene: TRBV27; j_gene: TRBJ2-3; CDR3nt: TGTGCCAGCAGTTTCCTAACTAGTCCTACGCAGTATTTT; CDR3aa: CASSFLTSPTQYF
d_gene: TRBD2; abundance: NA; v_gene: TRBV5-8; j_gene: TRBJ2-7; CDR3nt: TGTGCCAGCAGCTTAGCCCTTAAGCGGGGATTATCCTACGAGCAGTACTTC; CDR3aa: CASSLALKRGLSYEQYF
d_gene: NA; abundance: NA; v_gene: TRBV4-1; j_gene: TRBJ2-7; CDR3nt: TGCGCCAGCAGCCAAGTGTCGGGGACAAACGCTGGCGAGCAGTACTTC; CDR3aa: CASSQVSGTNAGEQYF
d_gene: TRBD1; abundance: NA; v_gene: TRBV28; j_gene: TRBJ1-4; CDR3nt: TGTGCCAGCAGACCCCCTAGACAGGGTACTAATGAAAAACTGTTTTTT; CDR3aa: CASRPPRQGTNEKLFF
d_gene: NA; abundance: NA; v_gene: TRBV7-2; j_gene: TRBJ2-7; CDR3nt: TGTGCCAGCAGCTTACGGAGATCTGGGTACGAGCAGTACTTC; CDR3aa: CASSLRRSGYEQYF
d_gene: TRBD2; abundance: NA; v_gene: TRBV4-1; j_gene: TRBJ2-7; CDR3nt: TGCGCCAGCAGCCAAGTAGTACTAGCGGGGGAATCCTACGAGCAGTACTTC; CDR3aa: CASSQVVLAGESYEQYF
d_gene: NA; abundance: NA; v_gene: TRBV7-9; j_gene: TRBJ2-5; CDR3nt: TGTGCCAGCAGCTTAAGTGGAGCAGTAATGGAGACCCAGTACTTC; CDR3aa: CASSLSGAVMETQYF
d_gene: NA; abundance: NA; v_gene: TRBV4-2; j_gene: TRBJ2-1; CDR3nt: TGTGCCAGCAGCCCCTCTCCTGAGCGCCCCAATGAGCAGTTCTTC; CDR3aa: CASSPSPERPNEQFF
d_gene: NA; abundance: NA; v_gene: TRBV2; j_gene: TRBJ1-2; CDR3nt: TGTGCCAGCAGAATGGGGGGGAGCTATGGCTACACCTTC; CDR3aa: CASRMGGSYGYTF
d_gene: NA; abundance: few; v_gene: TRBV20-1; j_gene: TRBJ1-2; CDR3nt: TGCAGTGCTAGAGATTTAGGGGTTAACTATGGCTACACCTTC; CDR3aa: CSARDLGVNYGYTF
d_gene: NA; abundance: NA; v_gene: TRBV20-1; j_gene: TRBJ1-4; CDR3nt: TGCAGTGCTTCCTATGGGGGAGGGTTGGATGAAAAACTGTTTTTT; CDR3aa: CSASYGGGLDEKLFF
d_gene: NA; abundance: NA; v_gene: TRBV6-5; j_gene: TRBJ2-3; CDR3nt: TGTGCCAGCAGTTACTCGACAGCTAGAGATACGCAGTATTTT; CDR3aa: CASSYSTARDTQYF
d_gene: NA; abundance: NA; v_gene: TRBV21-1; j_gene: TRBJ2-7; CDR3nt: TGTGCCAGCATCCCAGACAGGGGGGCGAGCGAGCAGTACTTC; CDR3aa: CASIPDRGASEQYF
d_gene: NA; abundance: NA; v_gene: TRBV5-1; j_gene: TRBJ2-1; CDR3nt: TGCGCCAGCAGCTGCGGACGGAACAATGAGCAGTTCTTC; CDR3aa: CASSCGRNNEQFF
d_gene: TRBD1; abundance: NA; v_gene: TRBV10-3; j_gene: TRBJ2-2; CDR3nt: TGTGCCATCAGCTCACAGGGGGCAAGGACCGGGGAGCTGTTTTTT; CDR3aa: CAISSQGARTGELFF
d_gene: TRBD2; abundance: NA; v_gene: TRBV20-1; j_gene: TRBJ2-5; CDR3nt: TGCAGTGCTTTCGACGGGGGGACTCAAGAGACCCAGTACTTC; CDR3aa: CSAFDGGTQETQYF
d_gene: NA; abundance: few; v_gene: TRBV9; j_gene: TRBJ2-7; CDR3nt: TGTGCCAGCAGCGTAACTCCCCAGTCTGACGAGCAGTACTTC; CDR3aa: CASSVTPQSDEQYF
d_gene: NA; abundance: NA; v_gene: TRBV20-1; j_gene: TRBJ1-2; CDR3nt: TGCAGTGCTAGAGATGGGTCCCGCCTCAGTTCGGATGGCTACACCTTC; CDR3aa: CSARDGSRLSSDGYTF
d_gene: NA; abundance: NA; v_gene: TRBV19; j_gene: TRBJ1-4; CDR3nt: TGTGCCAGTAGTATTTTACAGGGAGCCTCTGGTAATGAAAAACTGTTTTTT; CDR3aa: CASSILQGASGNEKLFF
d_gene: NA; abundance: NA; v_gene: TRBV20-1; j_gene: TRBJ2-5; CDR3nt: TGCAGTGTCAATCAGGACATCCAAGAGACCCAGTACTTC; CDR3aa: CSVNQDIQETQYF